What follows are 8 T cell receptor beta chains derived from one specimen sequenced in a study of metastatic and nonmetastatic thyroid tumors. TCRdb reprocessed the PCR reads using MiXCR. Of fewer than 4,500 clones in the sample, 30% to 35% were seen once. Not a single patient had been given any form of treatment at any point before undergoing thyroid surgery. Sequenced input: adjacent normal tissue. The receptors derive from a female donor with papillary thyroid cancer or a benign thyroid nodule (not recorded which). Some clones in this sample may be carry-over from other donors' samples.

Remarks on this clone: The junction differs from germline at one of its ends, possibly a read error. The gene calls are TRBV7-9 and TRBJ2-5; D is possibly TRBD1 or TRBD2 (6 bases each). This CDR3 spans 16 amino acids. From germline, CDR1 is SEHNR and CDR2 FQNEAQ (reference sequence). CDR3 in amino acids: CASSTMWDTGVETQYF. The CDR3 DNA reads as TGTGCCAGCAGCACCATGTGGGACACGGGAGTAGAGACACAGTACTTC.

V gene TRBV11-2 combines with J gene TRBJ1-6; D is perhaps TRBD1 (5 bases). Per the germline V gene, CDR1 is SGHAT and CDR2 is FQNNGV. Trimming stripped 3 bases from V and 7 bases from J, with 25 bases between. CDR3 size: 19 residues. CDR3 loop: CASSLRDDSLMFRNSPLHF. CDR3 nucleotide sequence: TGTGCCAGCAGCTTGAGAGACGACAGTTTAATGTTCCGAAATTCACCCCTCCACTTT.

This rearrangement joins TRBV11-2 to TRBJ2-1, with D possibly TRBD2 on 6 matching bases. V was shortened by 5 bases and J by 3 bases, with 17 bases between the two germline ends. Germline CDR1 and CDR2: SGHAT and FQNNGV. The CDR3 totals 16 residues. CDR3 coding DNA: TGTGCCAGCAGCGGGCGGGTCGGGAGAGTCTACAATGAGCAGTTCTTC. It yields the protein CASSGRVGRVYNEQFF.

The V call is TRBV19, the J call TRBJ1-1, with a weak D call TRBD1 (5 bases). CDR1 and CDR2 (germline): LNHDA, SQIVND (reference sequence). The CDR3 consists of 15 residues. Trimming cost V 5 bases and J 6 bases, with 19 bases left between them. CDR3 region: CASSSTGVRHPEAFF. DNA of the CDR3: TGTGCCAGTAGTTCAACAGGAGTTCGACACCCTGAAGCTTTCTTT.

This chain links TRBV27 with TRBJ1-6, with TRBD1 as a possible D gene (5 bases). The V and J ends lost 2 bases and 2 bases respectively, with 13 bases between them. The germline V gene encodes CDR1 MNHEY and CDR2 SMNVEV (reference sequence). This CDR3 has 17 amino acids. The CDR3 bases are TGTGCCAGCAGTTTAGTCCTGTCGGGGGCCTATAATTCACCCCTCCACTTT. As protein: CASSLVLSGAYNSPLHF.

This clone is a singleton in its sample. V and J are TRBV20-1 and TRBJ2-5, with 12 bases identical to TRBD2. J gave up 4 bases and V 6 bases, and 9 bases lay outside the gene matches. Germline loops: CDR1 DFQATT, CDR2 SNEGSKA (reference sequence). This CDR3 is built from 15 residues. The CDR3, as DNA: TGCAGTGCACACACATCTAGCGGGAGGGTAGAGACCCAGTACTTC. Protein: CSAHTSSGRVETQYF.

The chain employs TRBV6-1 and TRBJ2-7; D tentatively reads TRBD1 or TRBD2 (5 bases each). Trimming left V 5 bases short and J 1 base short, with 15 bases between. This CDR3 is built from 15 residues. CDR1 MNHNS and CDR2 SASEGT come from the germline V gene. This CDR3 is CASSPRQWGSYEQYF. The CDR3 region has the DNA TGTGCCAGCAGTCCCAGACAGTGGGGGTCCTACGAGCAGTACTTC.

V gene TRBV27 combines with J gene TRBJ2-7, with D possibly being TRBD1 (5 bases). The ends were cut back, 5 bases at V and 5 bases at J, with 16 bases in the middle. Germline V gene sequence: CDR1 MNHEY, CDR2 SMNVEV (reference sequence). The CDR3 is made up of 14 amino acids. Here the CDR3 reads CASSPRTWTDEQYF. CDR3 in DNA: TGTGCCAGCAGTCCACGGACATGGACCGACGAGCAGTACTTC.